The clone carrying this TCR beta chain was counted ten times or more. Its antigen is not known. A sample-barcoded 5' primer and a J-beta primer mix were used in a second PCR of roughly 6 to 11 cycles. The template-switch adaptor was a 5' adaptor with 12 random nucleotides. It tagged each cDNA molecule. Samples each returned at least 3 million CDR3-containing paired-end reads. TCRdb re-called the 5' RACE reads through MiXCR, storing one row per CDR3 protein. The sample records roughly 1.5 million distinct CDR3 sequences, 40% to 45% being singletons. The length of the CDR3 is 11 residues. Germline V gene lookup returns CDR1 SGHDN and CDR2 FVKESK. V was trimmed by 2 bases and J by 9 bases, leaving 5 bases between them. This record comes from a study of blood T cells in healthy people across ages. Study outcomes and limitations: TCR beta diversity was tightly associated with the proportion of naive T cells.

Sequenced: blood. The chain carries TRBV14 and TRBJ2-1; no definite D call. This TCR came from a woman younger than 35 in good health. CDR3 nucleotide sequence: TGTGCCAGCAGCCAATGGGGTGAGCAGTTCTTC. Translated, it gives CASSQWGEQFF.